This T cell receptor beta chain was identified during a study of CD8+CD57+ T cells in acquired aplastic anemia (dated by TCRdb to the late 2010s). Regarding the study in general: A mean of about 3.2 ug of DNA, ranging from roughly 0.2 to 27.4 ug, was extracted from sorted CD4+ and CD8+ cells. Healthy donor samples averaged roughly 10 million reads for CD4+ and 11 million to 13 million for CD8+ cells. The study at large found these results: CD8+ Simpson's diversity did not differ significantly between patients and healthy controls (P=0.060). Twenty-nine CD8+ CDR3 sequences were found to be shared between patients and controls, but these sequences appeared to be highly expressed in patients and within the immunodominant clones of the patients.

Profiling of TCR beta VDJ combinations and CDR3 sequences used genomic DNA as the template. An Illumina HiSeq 2000 was used for TCR repertoire sequencing. As for the original processing: Repertoire assessment relied on Simpson's diversity index, CDR3 size and DJ length profiles, and TRBV/TRBJ rearrangement plots. The most abundant DNA sequence in the deep sequencing data was defined as the immunodominant clone. CDR3 amino acid sequences were screened for sharing across subjects and were compared with published repertoires and the VDJdb database. Using fastp trimming at Q25 and MiXCR clonotype assembly, TCRdb reanalyzed the public sequencing data and kept in-frame beta chains. Each CDR3 protein appears once, grouped with its most common genes and DNA. The V and J calls and clone size are TCRdb's, not the authors'. The sample contains 150,000 to 200,000 distinct CDR3 sequences, around 60% of them found a single time. In total, the top ten clones hold about 50% of the sample.

This clonotype showed up just a few times. Its recognized antigen is unknown. No much larger clonotype is one base removed from it; base qualities were not supplied. From its cysteine to its phenylalanine, the CDR3 spans 14 amino acids. CDR3 DNA only is kept here, 42 bases in frame from base 1. Here V drops 3 bases and J drops 4 bases, and the junction holds 5 bases not matched to any gene. The germline V gene (reference sequence) sets CDR1 to LNHNV and CDR2 to YYDKDF. In the study, sorted CD4+ and CD8+ blood T cells from patients with severe aplastic anemia and from healthy subjects underwent deep sequencing of TCR repertoires. Ficoll-Paque density gradient centrifugation was used to isolate peripheral blood mononuclear cells. CD4+ and CD8+ T cells were sorted by FACS or magnetic beads before DNA extraction.

This receptor was identified in a human donor in good health. Sequencing was carried out using sorted CD4+, CD8+, or CD8+CD57+ T cells (not recorded which) from PBMCs. The chain uses TRBV15 and TRBJ2-5, with 7 junctional bases fitting TRBD2. The CDR3 is CATSSGTTSETQYF. The DNA is TGTGCCACCAGCAGCGGGACTACCTCAGAGACCCAGTACTTC.